These 5 T cell receptor beta chains were sequenced from one sample in a study of T cells in Graves' hyperthyroidism and ophthalmopathy. RNA transcripts gave rise to amplified TCR beta CDR3 regions. Primed by the HTBI set, a first-round RT-PCR was run on the TCR CDR3. TCRdb recomputed calls from the multiplex PCR reads with MiXCR, one row per CDR3 protein. This table has approximately 590,000 distinct CDR3 sequences, 15% to 17% appearing once. The sequencing sample was made of blood. The receptors were sampled from a woman aged 25 to 45 with Graves' hyperthyroidism.

This clonotype appeared many times. CDR3 sequence (DNA): TGTGCCAGCAGCCGAACTCCCAGGGGCTACGAGCAGTACTTC. Translating it yields CASSRTPRGYEQYF. This chain connects TRBV27 to TRBJ2-7; the D gene is possibly TRBD1 (6 bases). The CDR3 is 14 residues long. The V end lost 6 bases, the J end lost 3 bases, and 15 bases lay between the germline ends. Germline-derived CDR1 and CDR2 are MNHEY and SMNVEV (reference sequence).

The chain links TRBV20-1 to TRBJ2-3, with 13 bases fitting TRBD2. The CDR3 is 17 residues long. J gave up 1 base and V 6 bases, and 10 bases lay outside the gene matches. Germline CDR1 is DFQATT and CDR2 is SNEGSKA (reference sequence). The CDR3 nucleotides read TGCAGTGCCTCCCGGGCGGGACTAGCGGGACGCACAGATACGCAGTATTTT. Residues: CSASRAGLAGRTDTQYF.

This clonotype was recorded many times. V and J are TRBV2 and TRBJ2-2; possible D gene TRBD2, 5 bases. V was pared by 6 bases and J by 5 bases, with 16 bases between. CDR3 length: 15 residues. Germline loops: CDR1 SNHLY, CDR2 FYNNEI. DNA of the CDR3: TGTGCCAGCAGGAACGGAGGCGGTGGTACCGGGGAGCTGTTTTTT. Its translation is CASRNGGGGTGELFF.

This rearrangement joins TRBV9 to TRBJ1-1, with D possibly being TRBD1 (5 bases). This CDR3 region has 15 residues. Looked up from germline, CDR1 is SGDLS and CDR2 is YYNGEE. With 2 bases removed from V and 3 bases from J, the gap between germline ends came to 14 bases. The CDR3 spells CASSVGDPGYTEAFF. CDR3 DNA: TGTGCCAGCAGCGTGGGGGACCCTGGGTACACTGAAGCTTTCTTT. Supplemented by reference TRBV9 and TRBJ1-1, the full variable domain reads DSGVTQTPKHLITATGQRVTLRCSPRSGDLSVYWYQQSLDQGLQFLIQYYNGEERAKGNILERFSAQQFPDLHSELNLSSLELGDSALYFCASSVGDPGYTEAFFGQGTRLTVV.

This clonotype came up a few times. The V gene is TRBV27, the J gene TRBJ2-3, with D unclear. CDR1 is MNHEY, CDR2 SMNVEV, per germline (reference sequence). Trimming took off 0 bases at V and 4 bases at J, with 8 bases between the two ends. The CDR3 runs to 14 residues. CDR3 loop: CASSLSSGPDTQYF. The CDR3 region has the DNA TGTGCCAGCAGTTTATCTTCAGGACCAGATACGCAGTATTTT.